Listed below are T cell receptor beta chains from one sample, sequenced in a study of T cell changes during pregnancy in multiple sclerosis. Sequencing used immunoSEQ multiplex PCR; TCRdb keeps in-frame clones, though not all of them. The table records 45,000 to 60,000 clones, 80% to 95% of them present only once. Source: peripheral blood, taken after pregnancy. Receptor source: a female donor in good health, enrolled as a control in a pregnancy study. The CDR3 runs from the conserved cysteine through the conserved F or W. The D gene is left open where the match is weak. Clone size, where shown, is once, few, many, or a class for clones that have expanded.

clone size	V gene	J gene	D gene	CDR3 DNA	CDR3 protein
NA	TRBV4-1	TRBJ2-2	TRBD2	TGCGCCAGCAGCCAACCGGGACTAAACACCGGGGAGCTGTTTTTT	CASSQPGLNTGELFF
NA	TRBV7-7	TRBJ2-7	TRBD1	TGTGCTAGCAGCCCGGGACAGGGCCTCTACGAGCAGTACTTC	CASSPGQGLYEQYF
once	TRBV6-4	TRBJ2-5	TRBD2	TGTGCCAGCAGTGCAGTAGCGGGGGGCCAAGAGACCCAGTACTTC	CASSAVAGGQETQYF
NA	TRBV2	TRBJ2-7	TRBD2	TGTGCCAGCAGCGTACTAGCGGGGGCCGAGCAGTACTTC	CASSVLAGAEQYF
NA	TRBV4-1	TRBJ1-3	NA	TGCGCCAGCAGCCAAGTAGCGGGGCTCTCTGGAAACACCATATATTTT	CASSQVAGLSGNTIYF
NA	TRBV27	TRBJ1-5	NA	TGTGCCAGCAGTTCACGGGGGGCTCGCGTATGGAATCAGCCCCAGCATTTT	CASSSRGARVWNQPQHF
NA	TRBV27	TRBJ1-5	NA	TGTGCCAGCAGTCCACTCGGGGATCAGCCCCAGCATTTT	CASSPLGDQPQHF
NA	TRBV28	TRBJ1-1	NA	TGTGCCAGCAGTACGGTTCAGAACACTGAAGCTTTCTTT	CASSTVQNTEAFF
NA	TRBV27	TRBJ1-5	TRBD1	TGTGCCAGCAGTCGACAGGGCAATAGCAATCAGCCCCAGCATTTT	CASSRQGNSNQPQHF
NA	TRBV15	TRBJ1-1	TRBD1	TGTGCCACCAGCAGTGGACAGGACTTTTCAGACACTGAAGCTTTCTTT	CATSSGQDFSDTEAFF
NA	TRBV6-5	TRBJ1-2	TRBD1	TGTGCCAGCAGGAACGGACAGGGGGGCGGCTACACCTTC	CASRNGQGGGYTF
NA	TRBV29-1	TRBJ1-2	NA	TGCAGCGTTGCCCAAATATCGGGGAATTCTGGCTACACCTTC	CSVAQISGNSGYTF
NA	TRBV5-6	TRBJ1-2	NA	TGTGCCAGCAGCGCCGGACAGTTATCCGGCTACACCTTC	CASSAGQLSGYTF
NA	TRBV18	TRBJ2-1	TRBD2	TGTGCCAGCTCACCTGGACTAGCGGGTTTGGATGAGCAGTTCTTC	CASSPGLAGLDEQFF
NA	TRBV5-8	TRBJ1-2	NA	TGTGCCAGCATCCTGGGGAGGGGACGAAACTATGGCTACACCTTC	CASILGRGRNYGYTF
NA	TRBV10-1	TRBJ1-4	NA	TGCGCCAGCAGTGAGGTTGGGGGGATTGGGGAAAAACTGTTTTTT	CASSEVGGIGEKLFF
NA	TRBV7-7	TRBJ1-1	NA	TGTGCTAGCAGCCGTTCGGAGGGGACTGAAGCTTTCTTT	CASSRSEGTEAFF
NA	TRBV19	TRBJ2-3	TRBD1	TGTGCCAGTAGACCCGACAGGGCCATAGCTAGCACAGATACGCAGTATTTT	CASRPDRAIASTDTQYF
NA	TRBV11-2	TRBJ1-4	NA	TGTGCCAGCAGCCTTTACTCCAGGGAAAATGAAAAACTGTTTTTT	CASSLYSRENEKLFF
NA	TRBV14	TRBJ2-5	TRBD2	TGTGCCAGCAGCCGAGTGAGAGCGGGACCTGCCGAGACCCAGTACTTC	CASSRVRAGPAETQYF
NA	TRBV18	TRBJ1-1	NA	TGTGCCAGCTCACCCCCGGCGGGGTCTTTTGATTTGAACACTGAAGCTTTCTTT	CASSPPAGSFDLNTEAFF
NA	TRBV5-1	TRBJ2-7	TRBD1	TGCGCCAGCAGCTTCGACAGGGGGCTAGGCTACGAGCAGTACTTC	CASSFDRGLGYEQYF
NA	TRBV4-1	TRBJ2-1	TRBD2	TGCGCCAGCAGCTCAGCCGGGACTAGCGCTAATGAGCAGTTCTTC	CASSSAGTSANEQFF
NA	TRBV5-4	TRBJ1-2	TRBD1	TGTGCCAGCAGCTCCCTAGACAGGGGGCTAGCTGATGGCTACACCTTC	CASSSLDRGLADGYTF
NA	TRBV7-6	TRBJ1-5	NA	TGTGCCAGCAGCCGTTATAGCAATCAGCCCCAGCATTTT	CASSRYSNQPQHF
NA	TRBV11-2	TRBJ2-1	NA	TGTGCCAGCAGCTCTCCGGGGGGCCTAGCGGCTAATGAGCAGTTCTTC	CASSSPGGLAANEQFF
NA	TRBV5-6	TRBJ1-3	TRBD1	TGTGCCAGCAGCCATTTCGGGACAGGGCAGCGGGTCACCATATATTTT	CASSHFGTGQRVTIYF
NA	TRBV2	TRBJ1-5	NA	TGTGCCAGCAGTGAGGGGCTCTCTCAGCCCCAGCATTTT	CASSEGLSQPQHF
NA	TRBV19	TRBJ1-1	NA	TGTGCCAGTAGCCTCTCTCAGGGTGAAGCTTTCTTT	CASSLSQGEAFF
NA	TRBV28	TRBJ2-7	TRBD1	TGTGCCAGCAGATCCGGGACAGCTTCCTACGAGCAGTACTTC	CASRSGTASYEQYF